This T cell receptor (beta chain) was observed in a study of T cells in Graves' hyperthyroidism and ophthalmopathy. The investigators amplified TCR beta CDR3 regions from RNA transcripts. In the first-round RT-PCR of the TCR CDR3, the HTBI primer set was used. TCRdb fed the multiplex PCR reads into MiXCR, producing one record per CDR3 protein. The repertoire holds hundreds of thousands of distinct CDR3 sequences, with roughly 37% as singletons. CDR3 size: 15 residues. V shed 6 bases and J 3 bases; nucleotides not matched to a gene: 10. The receptor was derived from a man between 18 and 35 years old with Graves' hyperthyroidism. Sample: blood. The gene calls are TRBV12-3 or TRBV12-4 and TRBJ1-1; 7 nucleotides line up with TRBD1. CDR3 amino acids: CASSLRGPVDTEAFF. The CDR3 bases are TGTGCCAGCAGCCTGAGGGGGCCGGTAGACACTGAAGCTTTCTTT.